This T cell receptor beta chain appears in the sequencing data of a study of cytomegalovirus exposure and HLA in healthy donors. Despite likely unrecorded immune exposures, the donors were nominally healthy at the time of sampling. The germline gives CDR1 SGHDN, CDR2 FVKESK. This CDR3 spans 16 amino acids. J gave up 6 bases and V 1 base, and 7 bases lay outside the gene matches. Primers included in the PCR were 60 Vbeta and 13 Jbeta primers. Per the study methods: Later work found around 72 million unique TCR beta chains, with 9 million to 13 million shared. The table came from immunoSEQ multiplex PCR; TCRdb's copy has only in-frame clones and leaves some out. Clone size and the V and J calls come from that table; the DNA yielded D and trimming. The profile shows about 140,000 clones, over 65% of them singletons.

The receptor was isolated from a woman in her 30s in good health and CMV-seronegative. The sequenced sample consisted of PBMCs. The chain carries TRBV14 and TRBJ1-1; TRBD1 aligns across 11 bases. CDR3 in DNA: TGTGCCAGCAGCCAAGTGGGGACAGGGGGGGTTGCTGAAGCTTTCTTT. Translated: CASSQVGTGGVAEAFF.